What follows are 30 T cell receptor beta chains derived from one specimen sequenced in a study of cytomegalovirus exposure and HLA in healthy donors. The PCR used 60 Vbeta and 13 Jbeta primers. Some clones are missing from TCRdb's copy, which holds only in-frame ones; the method was immunoSEQ multiplex PCR. Altogether about 200,000 clones are present, 86% being singletons, with the ten largest covering approximately 0.31%. The material sequenced was PBMCs. The receptors come from a woman younger than 45 in good health and CMV-seronegative.

The rearrangement links TRBV19 to TRBJ2-7, with 13 bases identical to TRBD2. From germline, CDR1 is LNHDA and CDR2 SQIVND (reference sequence). Unmatched junction bases numbered 9, after V lost 4 bases and J lost 12 bases. The CDR3 covers 14 residues. The CDR3 region is CASSTPGLAGDVYF. CDR3 bases: TGTGCCAGTAGTACCCCCGGACTAGCGGGAGATGTGTACTTC.

The rearrangement joins TRBV18 to TRBJ2-7; TRBD1 is a possible D gene (7 bases). The CDR3 contains 15 residues. CDR1 and CDR2 from the germline V gene are KGHSH and LQKENI. Trimming stripped 5 bases from V and 2 bases from J, with 16 bases between. In DNA form, the CDR3 reads TGTGCCAGCTCATCCCCGCAGGGGGAGGCCTACGAGCAGTACTTC. This sequence encodes CASSSPQGEAYEQYF.

This clone was counted only a few times. The chain is built from TRBV5-1 and TRBJ1-1; 7 bases are shared with TRBD1. V shed 6 bases and J 3 bases; nucleotides not matched to a gene: 5. The CDR3 consists of 13 residues. Germline CDR1 SGHRS, CDR2 YFSETQ. CDR3 sequence (DNA): TGCGCCAGCACCGCAGGGGGATACACTGAAGCTTTCTTT. It is translated as CASTAGGYTEAFF.

The V gene is TRBV28, the J gene TRBJ2-2; no reliable D call. Germline assignment: CDR1 MDHEN and CDR2 SYDVKM. Trimming removed 2 bases at V and 4 bases at J, with 8 bases between. CDR3 size: 14 residues. DNA of the CDR3: TGTGCCAGCAGTTTACCAGGAAGCACCGGGGAGCTGTTTTTT. Translating gives CASSLPGSTGELFF.

The chain links TRBV15 to TRBJ2-4; no clear D. V dropped 0 bases and J dropped 0 bases, with 9 bases sitting between them. The CDR3 covers 16 residues. Germline assignment: CDR1 LNHNV and CDR2 YYDKDF (reference sequence). The CDR3 DNA reads as TGTGCCACCAGCAGAGATCCCCAGTTAGCCAAAAACATTCAGTACTTC. This gives the protein CATSRDPQLAKNIQYF.

The chain is built from TRBV5-6 and TRBJ2-5, with TRBD1 matching over 8 bases. TRBJ2-7 matches the DNA end more closely, so the J call is doubtful. The germline CDR1 and CDR2 sequences are SGHDT and YYEEEE. The CDR3 extends over 15 amino acids. CDR3 residues: CASSPGTGHSYEQYF. CDR3 bases: TGTGCCAGCAGCCCCGGGACAGGTCACTCCTACGAGCAGTACTTC.

J is TRBJ1-1 and V is TRBV5-6, with D uncertain. The CDR3 contains 13 residues. V was pared by 5 bases and J by 0 bases, with 8 bases between. CDR1 and CDR2 (germline): SGHDT, YYEEEE. The CDR3 DNA follows: TGTGCCAGCAGACTAAATATGAACACTGAAGCTTTCTTT. It is translated as CASRLNMNTEAFF.

The CDR3 region has the DNA TGTGCCAGCAGCTTGCGCTCGGGAGCCAGATCTTACGAGCAGTACTTC. Encoded protein: CASSLRSGARSYEQYF. The rearrangement uses TRBV5-5 and TRBJ2-7, with D tentatively TRBD2 (6 bases). Trimming shortened V by 1 base and J by 4 bases, and 18 bases separated the two germline ends. CDR3 length: 16 residues. From germline, CDR1 is SGHKS and CDR2 YYEKEE (reference sequence).

This clone has a single count. The gene calls are TRBV7-3 and TRBJ2-3, with 7 bases identical to TRBD2. Germline V gene sequence: CDR1 SGHTA, CDR2 FQGTGA. CDR3 length: 13 amino acids. J gave up 8 bases and V 4 bases, and 6 bases lay outside the gene matches. CDR3 sequence reads: CASSSMTSSTQYF. In nucleotides, the CDR3 is TGTGCCAGCAGCTCAATGACTAGCAGTACGCAGTATTTT.

In its sample, this clone was seen a few times. The genes are TRBV9 and TRBJ2-5; 11 nucleotides match TRBD2. The length of the CDR3 is 17 residues. The germline CDR1 and CDR2 sequences are SGDLS and YYNGEE. J was trimmed by 5 bases and V by 0 bases; bases with no gene match: 9. The CDR3 DNA is TGTGCCAGCAGCGTAGGGGATAGCGGGGGGGCCCTGGAGACCCAGTACTTC. Translation gives CASSVGDSGGALETQYF.

The rearrangement links TRBV5-1 to TRBJ1-1; D is ambiguous. Trimming removed 1 base from V and 7 bases from J, with 11 bases in between. The CDR3 sequence is 13 residues long. The germline CDR1 and CDR2 sequences are SGHRS and YFSETQ. The CDR3 protein is CASSLLEIGEAFF. Written as DNA, the CDR3 is TGCGCCAGCAGCTTGTTAGAAATTGGTGAAGCTTTCTTT. The variable domain in full, completed from reference TRBV5-1 and TRBJ1-1, reads KAGVTQTPRYLIKTRGQQVTLSCSPISGHRSVSWYQQTPGQGLQFLFEYFSETQRNKGNFPGRFSGRQFSNSRSEMNVSTLELGDSALYLCASSLLEIGEAFFGQGTRLTVV.

The table lists this clone with a count of one. This chain uses TRBV9 with TRBJ2-3; 7 bases fit TRBD2. The germline V gene has CDR1 SGDLS and CDR2 YYNGEE. The CDR3 is made up of 16 amino acids. Unmatched junction bases numbered 6, after V lost 0 bases and J lost 2 bases. The CDR3 region has the DNA TGTGCCAGCAGCGTAGATCGAGCGGGGAACACAGATACGCAGTATTTT. The encoded protein is CASSVDRAGNTDTQYF.

The chain recombines TRBV11-2 with TRBJ2-2; a possible D gene is TRBD2 (7 bases). V lost 3 bases to trimming and J lost 4 bases, with 15 bases between them. The V gene's germline CDR1 is SGHAT and CDR2 FQNNGV. This CDR3 is built from 16 residues. The CDR3 nucleotides are TGTGCCAGCAGCTTCCGAGGGGGGGCGGGCACCGGGGAGCTGTTTTTT. Its translation: CASSFRGGAGTGELFF. Using reference TRBV11-2 and TRBJ2-2 for the parts outside the CDR3, the full variable domain is EAGVAQSPRYKIIEKRQSVAFWCNPISGHATLYWYQQILGQGPKLLIQFQNNGVVDDSQLPKDRFSAERLKGVDSTLKIQPAKLEDSAVYLCASSFRGGAGTGELFFGEGSRLTVL.

The gene calls are TRBV28 and TRBJ1-2, with 7 bases matching TRBD1. V lost 6 bases to trimming and J lost 4 bases; unmatched junction nucleotides: 17. Germline V CDR1 and CDR2: MDHEN, SYDVKM. The CDR3 is made up of 17 amino acids. This chain's CDR3 is CASSLPPNRGLGYGYTF. In DNA, the CDR3 is TGTGCCAGCAGCTTACCCCCTAACAGGGGCTTGGGCTATGGCTACACCTTC.

The DNA of the CDR3 is TGTGCCAGCAGCGTTGGCTTACAAGAGACCCAGTACTTC. Its protein product is CASSVGLQETQYF. The V and J genes are TRBV9 and TRBJ2-5, with D unclear. The germline V gene has CDR1 SGDLS and CDR2 YYNGEE. This CDR3 spans 13 amino acids. V gave up 2 bases and J gave up 2 bases, with 7 bases separating them. Based on the CDR3 plus reference TRBV9 and TRBJ2-5, the full variable domain is DSGVTQTPKHLITATGQRVTLRCSPRSGDLSVYWYQQSLDQGLQFLIQYYNGEERAKGNILERFSAQQFPDLHSELNLSSLELGDSALYFCASSVGLQETQYFGPGTRLLVL.

The chain couples TRBV28 to TRBJ2-1; 7 nucleotides agree with TRBD1. The CDR3 loop spans 15 amino acids. Germline values: CDR1 MDHEN, CDR2 SYDVKM. V lost 5 bases, J lost 5 bases, and 9 bases stayed unmatched. The CDR3 here is CASSPHGTAHNEQFF. The DNA for the CDR3 is TGTGCCAGCAGTCCCCACGGGACAGCCCACAATGAGCAGTTCTTC.

The CDR3 here is CASSLASAEQFF. DNA of the CDR3: TGTGCCAGCAGTCTAGCGAGCGCTGAGCAGTTCTTC. The chain is built from TRBV5-4 and TRBJ2-1; possible D gene TRBD2, 6 bases. Trimming took 5 bases from V and 9 from J, leaving 12 bases between them. Germline V CDR1 and CDR2: SGHNT, YYREEE (reference sequence). The CDR3 sequence is 12 residues long. Variable domain in full (rest from reference TRBV5-4 and TRBJ2-1): ETGVTQSPTHLIKTRGQQVTLRCSSQSGHNTVSWYQQALGQGPQFIFQYYREEENGRGNFPPRFSGLQFPNYSSELNVNALELDDSALYLCASSLASAEQFFGPGTRLTVL.

The chain uses TRBV5-5 and TRBJ2-7, with 9 bases that match TRBD1. The germline V gene has CDR1 SGHKS and CDR2 YYEKEE (reference sequence). V shed 7 bases, J shed 3 bases, and the junction held 8 bases outside the gene matches. The CDR3 runs to 14 residues. The CDR3 reads CASARGQGLYEQYF. The CDR3 bases are TGTGCCAGCGCCCGGGGACAGGGACTCTACGAGCAGTACTTC.

V gene TRBV4-1 combines with J gene TRBJ2-1, with 9 bases identical to TRBD1. The CDR3 loop spans 16 amino acids. The V and J ends lost 7 bases and 1 base, in that order; junction bases with no gene match: 8. CDR1 is MGHRA, CDR2 YSYEKL, per germline. Written as DNA, the CDR3 is TGCGCCAGCATGGGAACAGGGGGCAGGTCCTACAATGAGCAGTTCTTC. It translates to CASMGTGGRSYNEQFF.

The rearrangement links TRBV7-8 to TRBJ2-5, with 10 bases identical to TRBD2. Germline CDR1 SGHVS, CDR2 FQNEAQ. The J segment lost 3 bases and the V segment lost 7 bases, leaving 11 bases of the junction unmatched. The CDR3 is made up of 16 amino acids. For the CDR3, the DNA is TGTGCCAGCAACCCGGAAAGGGGACTAGCGAAAGAGACCCAGTACTTC. It specifies CASNPERGLAKETQYF.

V and J are TRBV7-3 and TRBJ2-7, with D possibly being TRBD2 (6 bases). This CDR3 is built from 15 residues. V was clipped by 5 bases and J by 4 bases, with 18 bases between them. Per the germline V gene, CDR1 is SGHTA and CDR2 is FQGTGA. CDR3 sequence reads: CASSPQGGLGYEQYF. CDR3 nucleotide sequence: TGTGCCAGCAGCCCCCAAGGAGGGTTGGGGTACGAGCAGTACTTC.

V is TRBV2 and J is TRBJ1-2; no reliable D call. The V gene's germline CDR1 is SNHLY and CDR2 FYNNEI. The CDR3 runs 12 residues. V was pared by 7 bases and J by 7 bases, with 13 bases between. The CDR3 sequence: CASMRRVGGYTF. Written as DNA, the CDR3 is TGTGCCAGCATGAGGAGGGTTGGTGGCTACACCTTC. The full variable domain, rest sourced from reference TRBV2 and TRBJ1-2, is EPEVTQTPSHQVTQMGQEVILRCVPISNHLYFYWYRQILGQKVEFLVSFYNNEISEKSEIFDDQFSVERPDGSNFTLKIRSTKLEDSAMYFCASMRRVGGYTFGSGTRLTVV.

V is TRBV7-9 and J is TRBJ2-3; D ambiguous. Germline V gene sequence: CDR1 SEHNR, CDR2 FQNEAQ (reference sequence). Trimming pared 3 bases from V and 2 bases from J, leaving 3 bases between. The CDR3 loop spans 12 amino acids. This CDR3 is CASSFYTDTQYF. CDR3 DNA: TGTGCCAGCAGCTTTTACACAGATACGCAGTATTTT.

This clone was recorded once. CDR3 in amino acids: CASSSRRDSGRPRETQYF. CDR3 nucleotide sequence: TGTGCCAGCAGCTCAAGGAGGGATAGCGGGAGGCCCCGGGAGACCCAGTACTTC. V gene TRBV7-8 combines with J gene TRBJ2-5, with 10 nucleotides matching TRBD2. CDR1 is SGHVS and CDR2 is FQNEAQ in the germline V gene. The CDR3 contains 18 residues. Unmatched junction bases numbered 16, after V lost 4 bases and J lost 5 bases.

This chain links TRBV4-2 with TRBJ2-1; TRBD2 matches 10 bases. CDR3 length: 11 amino acids. Trimming cost V 5 bases and J 15 bases; bases outside gene matches: 4. CDR1 and CDR2 from the germline V gene are LGHNA and YNFKEQ. The CDR3 nucleotides are TGTGCCAGCAGCACTAGCGGGATCCTGTTCTTC. Residues: CASSTSGILFF.

The chain has TRBV4-1 and TRBJ2-1; perhaps TRBD1 as D (5 bases). Trimming stripped 2 bases from V and 7 bases from J, with 18 bases between. Germline V gives CDR1 MGHRA, CDR2 YSYEKL. The CDR3 is 16 residues long. In DNA form, the CDR3 reads TGCGCCAGCAGCCAACCCGGTAGGGGTTTGAGGAATGAGCAGTTCTTC. Its protein product is CASSQPGRGLRNEQFF.

The table lists this clone with a few counts. The genes are TRBV7-3 and TRBJ2-1; unclear D gene. The germline V gene encodes CDR1 SGHTA and CDR2 FQGTGA. V was cut by 3 bases and J by 8 bases, with 11 bases left in between. This CDR3 region has 13 residues. The CDR3 DNA follows: TGTGCCAGCAGCTTTGGTCAGGCCGATGAGCAGTTCTTC. Protein: CASSFGQADEQFF.

As concerns this clone: Within the sample, other DNA sequences also encode this same CDR3. The chain recombines TRBV19 with TRBJ2-1; 8 bases match TRBD1. CDR3 length: 14 amino acids. Trimming removed 2 bases from V and 4 bases from J; junction bases left unmatched: 1. Per germline, CDR1 LNHDA and CDR2 SQIVND (reference sequence). The CDR3 sequence: CASSIQGAYNEQFF. For the CDR3, the DNA is TGTGCCAGTAGTATACAGGGGGCATACAATGAGCAGTTCTTC. The full variable domain, in which reference TRBV19 and TRBJ2-1 provide the parts outside the CDR3, is DGGITQSPKYLFRKEGQNVTLSCEQNLNHDAMYWYRQDPGQGLRLIYYSQIVNDFQKGDIAEGYSVSREKKESFPLTVTSAQKNPTAFYLCASSIQGAYNEQFFGPGTRLTVL.

The CDR3 protein is CASSLPDRRTEAFF. In nucleotides, the CDR3 is TGCGCCAGCAGCCTCCCCGACAGACGCACTGAAGCTTTCTTT. The genes are TRBV5-1 and TRBJ1-1; tentatively, D is TRBD1 (5 bases). The CDR3 runs 14 residues. V lost 4 bases and J 4 bases, leaving 14 bases between the germline ends. CDR1 and CDR2 from the germline V gene are SGHRS and YFSETQ.

In its sample, this clone was seen once. The chain carries TRBV18 and TRBJ1-3; the D is unclear. The CDR3 covers 17 residues. Trimming removed 3 bases from V and 0 bases from J, with 15 bases in between. Germline loops: CDR1 KGHSH, CDR2 LQKENI. In nucleotides, the CDR3 is TGTGCCAGCTCACCGGAGTTCGCGGGAAGCTCTGGAAACACCATATATTTT. It encodes CASSPEFAGSSGNTIYF.